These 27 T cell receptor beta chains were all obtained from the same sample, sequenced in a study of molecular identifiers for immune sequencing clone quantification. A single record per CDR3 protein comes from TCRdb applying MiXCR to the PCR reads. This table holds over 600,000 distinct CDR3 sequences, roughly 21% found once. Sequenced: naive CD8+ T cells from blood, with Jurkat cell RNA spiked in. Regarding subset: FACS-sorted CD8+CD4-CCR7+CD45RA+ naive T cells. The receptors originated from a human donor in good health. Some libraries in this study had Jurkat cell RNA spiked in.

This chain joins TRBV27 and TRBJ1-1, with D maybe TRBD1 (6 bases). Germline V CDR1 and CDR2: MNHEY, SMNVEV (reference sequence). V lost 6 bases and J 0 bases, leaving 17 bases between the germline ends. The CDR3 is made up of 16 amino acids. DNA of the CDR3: TGTGCCAGCAGAGTCATAGGGGGAGGTATGAACACTGAAGCTTTCTTT. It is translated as CASRVIGGGMNTEAFF.

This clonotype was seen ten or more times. CDR3 bases: TGCAGTGCTAGAGATCAGTCCCCTGTAGCGGTCATCACAGATACGCAGTATTTT. Translated: CSARDQSPVAVITDTQYF. This rearrangement joins TRBV20-1 to TRBJ2-3, with D possibly being TRBD2 (6 bases). This CDR3 has 18 amino acids. The germline gives CDR1 DFQATT, CDR2 SNEGSKA (reference sequence). Trimming took 0 bases from V and 2 from J, leaving 21 bases between them.

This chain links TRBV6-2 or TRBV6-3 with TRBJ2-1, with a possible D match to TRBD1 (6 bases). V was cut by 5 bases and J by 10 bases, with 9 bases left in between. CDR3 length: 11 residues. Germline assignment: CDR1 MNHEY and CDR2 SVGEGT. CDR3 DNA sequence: TGTGCCAGCAGTCAACAGGGAGAGCAGTTCTTC. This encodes CASSQQGEQFF.

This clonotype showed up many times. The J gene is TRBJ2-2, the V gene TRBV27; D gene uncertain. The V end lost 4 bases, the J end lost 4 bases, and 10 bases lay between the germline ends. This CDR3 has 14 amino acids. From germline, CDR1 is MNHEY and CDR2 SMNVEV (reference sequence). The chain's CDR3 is CASSSSPGTGELFF. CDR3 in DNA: TGTGCCAGCAGTTCTTCCCCGGGCACCGGGGAGCTGTTTTTT.

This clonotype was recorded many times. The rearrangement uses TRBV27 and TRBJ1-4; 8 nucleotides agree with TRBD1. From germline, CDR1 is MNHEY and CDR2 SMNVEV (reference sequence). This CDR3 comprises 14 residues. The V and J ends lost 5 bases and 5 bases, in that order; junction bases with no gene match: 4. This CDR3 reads CASSLTGGNEKLFF. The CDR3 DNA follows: TGTGCCAGCAGTCTAACAGGGGGGAATGAAAAACTGTTTTTT. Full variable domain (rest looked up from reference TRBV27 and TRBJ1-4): EAQVTQNPRYLITVTGKKLTVTCSQNMNHEYMSWYRQDPGLGLRQIYYSMNVEVTDKGDVPEGYKVSRKEKRNFPLILESPSPNQTSLYFCASSLTGGNEKLFFGSGTQLSVL.

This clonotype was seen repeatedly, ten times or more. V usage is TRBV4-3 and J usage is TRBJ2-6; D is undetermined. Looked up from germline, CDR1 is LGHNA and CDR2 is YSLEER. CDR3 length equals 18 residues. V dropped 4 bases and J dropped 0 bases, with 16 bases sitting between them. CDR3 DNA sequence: TGCGCCAGCAGCCCGGCACCGGCAAGGGACTCTGGGGCCAACGTCCTGACTTTC. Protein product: CASSPAPARDSGANVLTF.

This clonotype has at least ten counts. CDR3 region: CSARDPTDSNQPQHF. CDR3 coding DNA: TGCAGTGCTAGAGATCCGACAGATAGCAATCAGCCCCAGCATTTT. This rearrangement joins TRBV20-1 to TRBJ1-5; a possible D gene is TRBD1 (5 bases). V lost 0 bases and J 0 bases, leaving 9 bases between the germline ends. Germline V gene lookup returns CDR1 DFQATT and CDR2 SNEGSKA (reference sequence). The CDR3 loop spans 15 amino acids.

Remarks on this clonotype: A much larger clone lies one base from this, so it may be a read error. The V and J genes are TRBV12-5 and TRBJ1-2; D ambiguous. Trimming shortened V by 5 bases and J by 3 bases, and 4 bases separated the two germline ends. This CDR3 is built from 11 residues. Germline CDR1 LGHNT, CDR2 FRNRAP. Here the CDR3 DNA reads TGTGCTAGTGGTGACGACTATGGCTACACCTTC. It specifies CASGDDYGYTF.

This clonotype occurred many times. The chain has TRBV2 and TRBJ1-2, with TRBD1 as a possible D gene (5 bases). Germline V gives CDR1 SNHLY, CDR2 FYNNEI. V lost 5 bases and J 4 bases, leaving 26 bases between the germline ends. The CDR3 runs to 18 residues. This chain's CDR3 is CASSPDLPFRGQVYGYTF. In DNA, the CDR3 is TGTGCCAGCAGTCCGGACTTACCCTTCCGAGGACAAGTCTATGGCTACACCTTC. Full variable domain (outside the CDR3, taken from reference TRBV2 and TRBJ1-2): EPEVTQTPSHQVTQMGQEVILRCVPISNHLYFYWYRQILGQKVEFLVSFYNNEISEKSEIFDDQFSVERPDGSNFTLKIRSTKLEDSAMYFCASSPDLPFRGQVYGYTFGSGTRLTVV.

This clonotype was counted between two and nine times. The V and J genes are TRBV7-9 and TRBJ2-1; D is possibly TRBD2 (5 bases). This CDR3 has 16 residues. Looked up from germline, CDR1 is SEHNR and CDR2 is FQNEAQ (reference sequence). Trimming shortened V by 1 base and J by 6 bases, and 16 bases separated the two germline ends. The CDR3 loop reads CASSLVVGAVSNEQFF. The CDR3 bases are TGTGCCAGCAGCTTAGTCGTGGGAGCGGTCTCCAATGAGCAGTTCTTC. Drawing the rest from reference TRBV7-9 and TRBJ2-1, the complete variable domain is DTGVSQNPRHKITKRGQNVTFRCDPISEHNRLYWYRQTLGQGPEFLTYFQNEAQLEKSRLLSDRFSAERPKGSFSTLEIQRTEQGDSAMYLCASSLVVGAVSNEQFFGPGTRLTVL.

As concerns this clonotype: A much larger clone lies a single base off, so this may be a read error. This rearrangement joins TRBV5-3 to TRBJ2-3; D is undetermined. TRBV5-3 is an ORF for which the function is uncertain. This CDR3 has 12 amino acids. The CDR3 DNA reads TGTGCCAGCAGCTCGGATCTGAATACGCAGTATTTT. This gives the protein CASSSDLNTQYF.

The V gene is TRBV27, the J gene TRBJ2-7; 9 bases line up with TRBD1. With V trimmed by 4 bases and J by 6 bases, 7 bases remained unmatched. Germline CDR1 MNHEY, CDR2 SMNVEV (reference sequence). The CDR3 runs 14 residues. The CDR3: CASSSRTGVSEQYF. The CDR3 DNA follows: TGTGCCAGCAGTTCCCGGACAGGGGTGAGCGAGCAGTACTTC.

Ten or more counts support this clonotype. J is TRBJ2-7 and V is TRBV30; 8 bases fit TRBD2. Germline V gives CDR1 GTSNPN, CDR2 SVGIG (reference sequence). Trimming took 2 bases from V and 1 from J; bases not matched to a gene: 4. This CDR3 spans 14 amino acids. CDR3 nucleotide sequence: TGTGCCTGGAGTCTCGGGGGGGGGTCCTACGAGCAGTACTTC. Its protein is CAWSLGGGSYEQYF.

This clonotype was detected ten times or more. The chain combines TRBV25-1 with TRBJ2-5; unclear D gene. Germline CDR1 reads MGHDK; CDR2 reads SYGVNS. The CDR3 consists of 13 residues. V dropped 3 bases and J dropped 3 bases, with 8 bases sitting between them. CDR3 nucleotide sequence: TGTGCCAGCAGTGATGCGAACGAAGAGACCCAGTACTTC. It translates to CASSDANEETQYF.

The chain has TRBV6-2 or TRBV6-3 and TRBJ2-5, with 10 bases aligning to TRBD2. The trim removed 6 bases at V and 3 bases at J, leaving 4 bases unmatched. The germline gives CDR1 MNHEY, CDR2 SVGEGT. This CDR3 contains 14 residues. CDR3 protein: CASRIAGGKETQYF. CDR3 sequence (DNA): TGTGCCAGCAGGATAGCGGGAGGAAAAGAGACCCAGTACTTC.

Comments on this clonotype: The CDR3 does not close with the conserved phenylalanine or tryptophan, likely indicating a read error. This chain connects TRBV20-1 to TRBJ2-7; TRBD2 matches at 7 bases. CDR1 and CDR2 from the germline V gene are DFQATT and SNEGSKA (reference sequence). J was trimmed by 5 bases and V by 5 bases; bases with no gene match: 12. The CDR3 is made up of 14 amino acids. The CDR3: CSAASLTSFDEQYL. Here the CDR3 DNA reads TGCAGTGCTGCCTCCCTGACTAGCTTCGACGAGCAGTACCTC.

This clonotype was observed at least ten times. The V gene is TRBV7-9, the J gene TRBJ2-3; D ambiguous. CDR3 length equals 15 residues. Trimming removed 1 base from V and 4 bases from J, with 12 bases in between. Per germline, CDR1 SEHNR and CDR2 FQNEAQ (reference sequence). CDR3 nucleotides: TGTGCCAGCAGCTTAGATCGCAGCCCCGCAGATACGCAGTATTTT. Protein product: CASSLDRSPADTQYF.

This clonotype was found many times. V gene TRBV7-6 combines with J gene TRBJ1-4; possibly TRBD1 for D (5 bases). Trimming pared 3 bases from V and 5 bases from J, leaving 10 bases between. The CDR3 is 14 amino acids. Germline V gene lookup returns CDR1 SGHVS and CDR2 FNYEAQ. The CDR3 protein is CASSFSGPNEKLFF. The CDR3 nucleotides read TGTGCCAGCAGCTTTTCGGGGCCGAATGAAAAACTGTTTTTT.

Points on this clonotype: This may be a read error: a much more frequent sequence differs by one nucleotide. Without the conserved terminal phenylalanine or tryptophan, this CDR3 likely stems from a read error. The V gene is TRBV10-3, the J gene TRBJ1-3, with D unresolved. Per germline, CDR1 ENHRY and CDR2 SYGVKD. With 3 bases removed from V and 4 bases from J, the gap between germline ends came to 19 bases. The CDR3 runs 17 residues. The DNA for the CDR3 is TGTGCCATCAGTGATCCCGGATCTCTCCGAACCGGAAACACCATATATTCT. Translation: CAISDPGSLRTGNTIYS.

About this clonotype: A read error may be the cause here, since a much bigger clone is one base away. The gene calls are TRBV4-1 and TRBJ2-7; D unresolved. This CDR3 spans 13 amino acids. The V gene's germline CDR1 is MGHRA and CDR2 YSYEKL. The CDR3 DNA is TGCGTCAGCAGCCAAGATCTAACGTGGGAGCAGTACTTC. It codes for CVSSQDLTWEQYF.

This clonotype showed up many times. Here the CDR3 reads CASSPSSGTTFQETQYF. For the CDR3, the DNA is TGCGCCAGCAGCCCGTCTTCCGGGACTACCTTCCAAGAGACCCAGTACTTC. This chain links TRBV5-1 with TRBJ2-5, with 7 bases aligning to TRBD2. The length of the CDR3 is 17 residues. Germline-derived CDR1 and CDR2 are SGHRS and YFSETQ. V lost 4 bases, J lost 1 base, and 13 bases stayed unmatched.

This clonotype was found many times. The DNA of the CDR3 is TGTGCCAGCAGCCAGTATAGCACAGATACGCAGTATTTT. Encoded protein: CASSQYSTDTQYF. The chain combines TRBV3-1 with TRBJ2-3; D is uncertain. V lost 3 bases to trimming and J lost 0 bases, with 4 bases between them. CDR3 length: 13 residues. Germline values: CDR1 LGHDT, CDR2 YNNKEL (reference sequence).

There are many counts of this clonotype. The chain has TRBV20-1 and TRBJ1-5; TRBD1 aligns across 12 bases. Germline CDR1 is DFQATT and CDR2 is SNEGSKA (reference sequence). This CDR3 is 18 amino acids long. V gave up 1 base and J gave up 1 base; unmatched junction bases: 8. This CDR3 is CSARVFGDRGLSNQPQHF. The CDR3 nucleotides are TGCAGTGCTAGAGTTTTTGGGGACAGGGGGCTGAGCAATCAGCCCCAGCATTTT.

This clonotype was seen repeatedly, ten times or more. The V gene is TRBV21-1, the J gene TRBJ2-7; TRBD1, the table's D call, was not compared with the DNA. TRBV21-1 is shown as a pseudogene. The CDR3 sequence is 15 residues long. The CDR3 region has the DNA TGTGCCAGCGCCCGTCCCCAGGGGAGCTCCTACGAGCAGTACTTC. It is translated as CASARPQGSSYEQYF.

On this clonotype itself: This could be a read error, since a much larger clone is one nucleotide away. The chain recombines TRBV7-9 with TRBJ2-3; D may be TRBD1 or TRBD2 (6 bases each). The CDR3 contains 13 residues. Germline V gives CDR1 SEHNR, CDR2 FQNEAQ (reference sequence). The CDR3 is CACRNKGGDTQYF. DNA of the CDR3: TGTGCCTGCAGAAACAAGGGGGGAGATACGCAGTATTTT.

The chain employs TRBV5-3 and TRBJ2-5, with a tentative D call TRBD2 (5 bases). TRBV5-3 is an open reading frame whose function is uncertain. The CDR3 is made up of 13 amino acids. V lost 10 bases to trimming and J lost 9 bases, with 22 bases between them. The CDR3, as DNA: TGTGCCGGCAGCTTGGGCGGTGAGGAGGCCCAGTACTTC. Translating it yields CAGSLGGEEAQYF.

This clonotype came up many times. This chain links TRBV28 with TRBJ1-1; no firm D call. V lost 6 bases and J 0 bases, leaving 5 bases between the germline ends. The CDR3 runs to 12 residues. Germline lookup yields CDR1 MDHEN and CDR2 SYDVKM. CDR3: CASSFLNTEAFF. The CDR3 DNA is TGTGCCAGCAGCTTCCTGAACACTGAAGCTTTCTTT.